The sequence of this T cell receptor beta chain was determined in a study of OX40 agonist ivuxolimab in advanced cancers. Regarding the study as a whole: CD4+ and CD8+ blood T cells expanded clonally by week 6 at 0.1 to 3.0 mg/kg. It was also the case that some nonresponders had low normalized T-cell clonal expansion. Expanded peripheral T-cell antigen specificity went undetermined.

To note about this clone: The antigen is not known.

CDR1 is MDHEN and CDR2 is SYDVKM in the germline V gene. V lost 3 bases, J lost 6 bases, and 8 bases lay in between. The length of the CDR3 is 12 residues. Clones were sequenced by immunoSEQ multiplex PCR, and TCRdb holds only the in-frame ones, with some missing. The table records about 68,000 clones, around 84% of them present only once. This rearrangement joins TRBV28 to TRBJ1-2; D not certain. The sequence was collected from an adult with an advanced solid tumor such as melanoma, head and neck, liver or kidney cancer. Sequenced here: CD4+ or CD8+ T cells sorted from blood, sampled in a trial of the OX40 agonist ivuxolimab. The CDR3 reads CASSFGSHGYTF. CDR3 DNA sequence: TGTGCCAGCAGTTTTGGATCCCATGGCTACACCTTC.